Following are 9 T cell receptor beta chains from one sample sequenced in a study of blood T cell repertoires in COVID-19 (dated by TCRdb to the early 2020s). The receptor library was made with the immunoSEQ multiplex PCR assay. TCRdb re-hosts the immuneACCESS table, in-frame sequences only. Its copies lack some clones; in the studies checked, an unresolved V gene accounts for under half of them, and the cause for the rest is not known. The sample data list 470,000 or so clones, and 70% to 90% of these were observed just once. Roughly 3.2% of the sample is in the top ten clones. Sequenced: peripheral blood. The receptors stem from a human donor in a cohort sampled during active COVID-19.

Only a few counts were recorded for this clone. The chain links TRBV21-1 to TRBJ1-1; the table calls TRBD1, which could not be checked here. TRBV21-1 is classified as a pseudogene. The CDR3 is 14 residues long. CDR3 residues: CASSKRKGVAEAFF. DNA for the CDR3: TGTGCCAGCAGCAAAAGGAAAGGGGTCGCTGAAGCTTTCTTT.

CDR3: CASSTGDRGPRDGELFF. The CDR3 DNA reads as TGTGCCAGTAGTACCGGGGACAGGGGGCCTAGGGACGGGGAGCTGTTTTTT. The rearrangement joins TRBV19 to TRBJ2-2; 12 bases map to TRBD1. Germline CDR1 is LNHDA and CDR2 is SQIVND (reference sequence). The V segment lost 4 bases and the J segment 7 bases; nucleotides outside the gene matches: 10. The CDR3 loop spans 17 amino acids.

The chain couples TRBV18 to TRBJ2-7, with D maybe TRBD1 (6 bases). Trimming removed 4 bases at V and 1 base at J, with 11 bases between. The germline V gene has CDR1 KGHSH and CDR2 LQKENI. CDR3 length equals 14 residues. CDR3 nucleotide sequence: TGTGCCAGCTCACGGGGGCTGGATTCCTACGAGCAGTACTTC. This codes for CASSRGLDSYEQYF.

The chain combines TRBV30 with TRBJ2-6; 7 nucleotides agree with TRBD1. V dropped 2 bases and J dropped 1; count of bases not matched to a gene: 14. From germline, CDR1 is GTSNPN and CDR2 SVGIG (reference sequence). The CDR3 covers 19 residues. DNA for the CDR3: TGTGCCTGGAGTTCCCTCACAGGGGTTATCACTTCTGGGGCCAACGTCCTGACTTTC. Translating gives CAWSSLTGVITSGANVLTF.

This clone occurred once. The chain couples TRBV3-1 (or the pseudogene TRBV3-2) to TRBJ2-1; 8 nucleotides line up with TRBD2. J lost 6 bases, V lost 0 bases, and 4 bases had no gene match. This CDR3 has 15 residues. CDR1 and CDR2 (germline): LGHDT, YNNKEL (reference sequence). The CDR3 region has the DNA TGTGCCAGCAGCCAAGAGGTTAGCGGGATCAATGAGCAGTTCTTC. Residues: CASSQEVSGINEQFF.

V is TRBV7-8 and J is TRBJ2-5, with TRBD2 as a possible D gene (7 bases). Germline CDR1 is SGHVS and CDR2 is FQNEAQ. Trimming removed 5 bases from V and 4 bases from J, with 11 bases in between. This CDR3 comprises 13 residues. The CDR3 spells CASSKGGAETQYF. In DNA, the CDR3 is TGTGCCAGCAGCAAAGGGGGGGCAGAGACCCAGTACTTC.

V and J are TRBV6-2 or TRBV6-3 and TRBJ2-7; 8 bases agree with TRBD2. V dropped 0 bases and J dropped 3; count of bases not matched to a gene: 1. From germline, CDR1 is MNHEY and CDR2 SVGEGT. This CDR3 region has 14 residues. CDR3 sequence: CASSYSGTSYEQYF. The CDR3 DNA reads TGTGCCAGCAGTTACTCCGGGACTAGCTACGAGCAGTACTTC.

This chain links TRBV29-1 with TRBJ2-5; D may be TRBD2 (5 bases). The CDR3 consists of 12 residues. CDR1 is SQVTM and CDR2 is ANQGSEA in the germline V gene. V lost 4 bases, J lost 2 bases, and 8 bases lay in between. CDR3 DNA: TGCAGCGTTGTAGCGCCACAAGAGACCCAGTACTTC. This gives the protein CSVVAPQETQYF.

The CDR3 region is CASSQEGGRGNNQPQHF. The CDR3 region has the DNA TGCGCCAGCAGCCAAGAAGGTGGCAGGGGTAACAATCAGCCCCAGCATTTT. The chain couples TRBV4-1 to TRBJ1-5; tentatively, D is TRBD1 (6 bases). The V end lost 0 bases, the J end lost 3 bases, and 15 bases lay between the germline ends. The CDR3 has 17 amino acids. The germline V gene encodes CDR1 MGHRA and CDR2 YSYEKL.